This TCR beta chain was recorded in a study of T-cell memory formation after mild COVID-19. Whole-study context: Clusters of TCRs were largely donor specific.

In this sample, this clonotype turned up a few times. Each CDR3 protein gets one entry after TCRdb re-called the 5' RACE reads with MiXCR. There are approximately 290,000 distinct CDR3 sequences in the sample; 8.2% occur only once, and about 20% lies in the top ten. The receptor's source is a man aged 18 to 30 who had mild COVID-19 (a few samples of this study predate the infection). Cell type and time point are not known. The sample taken for sequencing was PBMCs or a T cell subset sorted from them (not recorded which).

The CDR3, as DNA: TGCAGTGCTGAGACTAGCGGGGGGACCTACGAGCAGTACTTC. It yields the protein CSAETSGGTYEQYF. This rearrangement joins TRBV20-1 to TRBJ2-7; 13 bases agree with TRBD2. Germline assignment: CDR1 DFQATT and CDR2 SNEGSKA (reference sequence). CDR3 length equals 14 residues. With 5 bases clipped from V and 2 bases from J, the junction kept 3 bases outside the gene matches.